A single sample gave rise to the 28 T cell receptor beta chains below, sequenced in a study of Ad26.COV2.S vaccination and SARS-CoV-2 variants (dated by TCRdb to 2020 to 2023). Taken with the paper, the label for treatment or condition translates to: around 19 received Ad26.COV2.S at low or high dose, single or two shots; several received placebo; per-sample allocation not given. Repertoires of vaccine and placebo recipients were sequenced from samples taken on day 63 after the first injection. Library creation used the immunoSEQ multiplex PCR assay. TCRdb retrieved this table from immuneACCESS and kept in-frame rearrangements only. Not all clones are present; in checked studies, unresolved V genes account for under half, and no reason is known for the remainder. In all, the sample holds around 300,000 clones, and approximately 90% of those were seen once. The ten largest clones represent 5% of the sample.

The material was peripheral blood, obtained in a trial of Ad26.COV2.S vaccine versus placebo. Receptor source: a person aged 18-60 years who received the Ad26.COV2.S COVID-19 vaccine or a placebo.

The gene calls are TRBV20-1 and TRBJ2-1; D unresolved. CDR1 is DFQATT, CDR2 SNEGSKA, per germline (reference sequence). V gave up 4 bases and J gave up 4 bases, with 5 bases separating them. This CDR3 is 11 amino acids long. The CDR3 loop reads CSANRYNEQFF. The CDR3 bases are TGCAGTGCTAACAGATACAATGAGCAGTTCTTC.

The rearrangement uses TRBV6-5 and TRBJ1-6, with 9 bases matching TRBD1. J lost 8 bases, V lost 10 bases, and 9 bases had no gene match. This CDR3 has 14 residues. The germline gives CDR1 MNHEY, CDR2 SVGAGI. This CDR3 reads CATPGQGKDSPLHF. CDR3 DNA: TGTGCCACTCCGGGACAGGGTAAAGATTCACCCCTCCACTTT.

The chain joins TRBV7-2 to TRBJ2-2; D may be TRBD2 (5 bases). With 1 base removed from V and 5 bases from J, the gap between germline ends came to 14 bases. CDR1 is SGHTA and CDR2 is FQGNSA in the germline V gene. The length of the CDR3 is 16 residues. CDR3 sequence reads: CASSLGLVGSTGELFF. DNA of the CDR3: TGTGCCAGCAGCTTAGGTCTTGTAGGGAGTACCGGGGAGCTGTTTTTT. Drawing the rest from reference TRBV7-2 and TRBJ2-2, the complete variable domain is GAGVSQSPSNKVTEKGKDVELRCDPISGHTALYWYRQSLGQGLEFLIYFQGNSAPDKSGLPSDRFSAERTGGSVSTLTIQRTQQEDSAVYLCASSLGLVGSTGELFFGEGSRLTVL.

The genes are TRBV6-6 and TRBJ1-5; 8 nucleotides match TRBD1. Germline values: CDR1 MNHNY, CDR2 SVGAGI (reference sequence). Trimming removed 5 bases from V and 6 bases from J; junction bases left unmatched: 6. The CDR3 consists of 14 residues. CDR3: CASSTTGVRQPQHF. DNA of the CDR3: TGTGCCAGCAGTACGACAGGGGTCCGTCAGCCCCAGCATTTT.

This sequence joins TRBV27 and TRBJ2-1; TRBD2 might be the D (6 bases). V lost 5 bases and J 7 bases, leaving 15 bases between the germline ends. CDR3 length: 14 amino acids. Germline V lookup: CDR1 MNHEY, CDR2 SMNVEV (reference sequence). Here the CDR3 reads CASSMSGVPNEQFF. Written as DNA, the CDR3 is TGTGCCAGCAGTATGTCGGGGGTTCCGAATGAGCAGTTCTTC.

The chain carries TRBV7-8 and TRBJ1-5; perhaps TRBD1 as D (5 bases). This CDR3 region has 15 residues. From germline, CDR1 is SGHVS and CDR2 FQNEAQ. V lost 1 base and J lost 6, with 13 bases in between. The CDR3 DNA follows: TGTGCCAGCAGCTTAGGAGGGGTAGTGACTCAGCCCCAGCATTTT. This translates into CASSLGGVVTQPQHF.

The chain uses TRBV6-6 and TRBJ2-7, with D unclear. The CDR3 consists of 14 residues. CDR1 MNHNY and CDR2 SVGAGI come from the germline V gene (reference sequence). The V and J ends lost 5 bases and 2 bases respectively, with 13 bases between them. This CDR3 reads CASSPTTQTYEQYF. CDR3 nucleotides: TGTGCCAGCAGTCCTACGACGCAGACCTACGAGCAGTACTTC.

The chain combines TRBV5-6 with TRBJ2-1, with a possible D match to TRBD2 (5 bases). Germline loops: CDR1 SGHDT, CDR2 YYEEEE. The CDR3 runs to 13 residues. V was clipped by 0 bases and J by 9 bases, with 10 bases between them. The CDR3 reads CASSLVGGGEQFF. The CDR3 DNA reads TGTGCCAGCAGCTTGGTCGGCGGAGGTGAGCAGTTCTTC.

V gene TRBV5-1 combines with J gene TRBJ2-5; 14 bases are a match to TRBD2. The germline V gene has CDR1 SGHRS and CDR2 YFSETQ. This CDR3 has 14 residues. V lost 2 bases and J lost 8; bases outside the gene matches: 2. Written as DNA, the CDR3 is TGCGCCAGCAGCTTTGGGACTAGCGGGAGTACCCAGTACTTC. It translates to CASSFGTSGSTQYF.

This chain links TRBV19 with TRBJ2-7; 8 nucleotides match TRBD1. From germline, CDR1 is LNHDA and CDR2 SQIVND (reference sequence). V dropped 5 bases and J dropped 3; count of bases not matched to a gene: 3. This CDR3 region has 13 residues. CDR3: CASSEGQGYEQYF. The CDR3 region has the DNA TGTGCCAGTAGTGAAGGACAGGGCTACGAGCAGTACTTC.

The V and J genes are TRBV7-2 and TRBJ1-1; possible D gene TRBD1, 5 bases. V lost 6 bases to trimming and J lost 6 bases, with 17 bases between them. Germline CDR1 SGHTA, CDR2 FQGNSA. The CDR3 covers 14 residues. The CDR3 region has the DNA TGTGCCAGCAGACGGACATCCGTGGGACCTGAAGCTTTCTTT. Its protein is CASRRTSVGPEAFF.

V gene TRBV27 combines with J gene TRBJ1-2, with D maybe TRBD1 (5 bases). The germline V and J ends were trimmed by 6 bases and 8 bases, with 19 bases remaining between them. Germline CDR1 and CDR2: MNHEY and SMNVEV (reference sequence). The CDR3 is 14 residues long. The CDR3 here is CASRGEGSGRGYTF. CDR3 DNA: TGTGCCAGCAGGGGGGAGGGGTCAGGGCGCGGCTACACCTTC.

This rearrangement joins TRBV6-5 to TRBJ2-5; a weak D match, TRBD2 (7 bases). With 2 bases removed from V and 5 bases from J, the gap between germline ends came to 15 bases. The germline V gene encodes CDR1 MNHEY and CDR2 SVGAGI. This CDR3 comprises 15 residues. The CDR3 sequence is CASSYGGARGETQYF. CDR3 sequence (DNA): TGTGCCAGCAGTTACGGGGGGGCACGTGGTGAGACCCAGTACTTC.

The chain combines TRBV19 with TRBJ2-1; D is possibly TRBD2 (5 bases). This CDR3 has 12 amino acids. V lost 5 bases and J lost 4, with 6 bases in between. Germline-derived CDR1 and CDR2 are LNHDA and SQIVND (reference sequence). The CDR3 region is CASSRDYNEQFF. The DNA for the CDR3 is TGTGCCAGTAGTCGGGATTACAATGAGCAGTTCTTC.

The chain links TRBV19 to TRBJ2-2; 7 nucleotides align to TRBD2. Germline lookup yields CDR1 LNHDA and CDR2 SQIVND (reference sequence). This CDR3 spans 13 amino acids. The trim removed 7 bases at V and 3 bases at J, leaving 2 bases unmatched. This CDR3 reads CASTRGDTGELFF. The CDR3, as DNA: TGTGCCAGTACCCGGGGGGACACCGGGGAGCTGTTTTTT. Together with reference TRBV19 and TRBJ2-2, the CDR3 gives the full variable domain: DGGITQSPKYLFRKEGQNVTLSCEQNLNHDAMYWYRQDPGQGLRLIYYSQIVNDFQKGDIAEGYSVSREKKESFPLTVTSAQKNPTAFYLCASTRGDTGELFFGEGSRLTVL.

As DNA, the CDR3 is TGTGCCAGCAGTTTATGGAGTTTGGGGACAGGGAGAATTAGTGAAGCTTTCTTT. Amino acids: CASSLWSLGTGRISEAFF. This sequence joins TRBV28 and TRBJ1-1; 9 nucleotides match TRBD1. The CDR3 extends over 18 amino acids. The germline CDR1 and CDR2 sequences are MDHEN and SYDVKM. Trimming cost V 0 bases and J 7 bases; bases outside gene matches: 15.

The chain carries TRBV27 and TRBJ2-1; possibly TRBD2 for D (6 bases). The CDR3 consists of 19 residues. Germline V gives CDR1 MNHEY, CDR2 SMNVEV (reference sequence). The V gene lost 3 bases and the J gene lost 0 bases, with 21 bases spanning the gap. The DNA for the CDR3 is TGTGCCAGCAGTTTCGGTGGGGGGTCCGGCGCCCTCTCCTACAATGAGCAGTTCTTC. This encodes CASSFGGGSGALSYNEQFF.

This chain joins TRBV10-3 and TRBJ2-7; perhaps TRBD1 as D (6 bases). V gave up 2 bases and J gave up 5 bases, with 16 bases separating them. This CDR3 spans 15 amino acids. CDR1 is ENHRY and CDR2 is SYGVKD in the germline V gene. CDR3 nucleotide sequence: TGTGCCATCAGTGAGAAGAACAGGGCGTACGACGAGCAGTACTTC. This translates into CAISEKNRAYDEQYF.

The CDR3 nucleotides are TGTGCCAGCGCTGGGCAGTCCACAGATACGCAGTATTTT. Its translation: CASAGQSTDTQYF. The genes are TRBV6-4 and TRBJ2-3; D not certain. There are 13 residues in the CDR3. V was clipped by 8 bases and J by 2 bases, with 11 bases between them. Germline CDR1 MRHNA, CDR2 SNTAGT.

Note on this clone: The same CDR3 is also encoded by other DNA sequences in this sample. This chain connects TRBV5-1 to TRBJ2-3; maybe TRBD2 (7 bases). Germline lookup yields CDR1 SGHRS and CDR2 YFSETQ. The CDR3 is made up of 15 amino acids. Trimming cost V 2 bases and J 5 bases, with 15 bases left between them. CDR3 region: CASSFRGGAGDTQYF. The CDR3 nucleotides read TGCGCCAGCAGCTTTCGTGGGGGGGCTGGAGATACGCAGTATTTT.

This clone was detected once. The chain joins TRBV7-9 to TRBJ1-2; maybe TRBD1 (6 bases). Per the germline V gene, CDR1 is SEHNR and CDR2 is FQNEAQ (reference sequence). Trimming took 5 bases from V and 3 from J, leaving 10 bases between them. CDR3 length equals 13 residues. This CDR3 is CASSLGGHYGYTF. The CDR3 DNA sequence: TGTGCCAGCAGCCTGGGGGGCCACTATGGCTACACCTTC.

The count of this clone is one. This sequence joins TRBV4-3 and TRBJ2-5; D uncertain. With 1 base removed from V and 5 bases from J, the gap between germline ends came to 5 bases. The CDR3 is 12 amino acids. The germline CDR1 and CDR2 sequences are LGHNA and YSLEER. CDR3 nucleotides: TGCGCCAGCAGCCAAGCTCGGGAGACCCAGTACTTC. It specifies CASSQARETQYF.

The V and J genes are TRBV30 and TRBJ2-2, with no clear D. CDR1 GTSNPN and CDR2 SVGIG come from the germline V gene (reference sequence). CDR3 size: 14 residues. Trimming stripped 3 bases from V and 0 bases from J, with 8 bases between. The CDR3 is CAWSPDSNTGELFF. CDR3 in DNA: TGTGCCTGGAGCCCCGATTCGAACACCGGGGAGCTGTTTTTT.

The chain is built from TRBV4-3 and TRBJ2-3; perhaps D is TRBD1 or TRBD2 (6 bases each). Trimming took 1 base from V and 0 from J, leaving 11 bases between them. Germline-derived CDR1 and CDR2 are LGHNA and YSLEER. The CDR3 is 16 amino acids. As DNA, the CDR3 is TGCGCCAGCAGCCAAGGTGGGGGGCGTAGCACAGATACGCAGTATTTT. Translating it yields CASSQGGGRSTDTQYF.

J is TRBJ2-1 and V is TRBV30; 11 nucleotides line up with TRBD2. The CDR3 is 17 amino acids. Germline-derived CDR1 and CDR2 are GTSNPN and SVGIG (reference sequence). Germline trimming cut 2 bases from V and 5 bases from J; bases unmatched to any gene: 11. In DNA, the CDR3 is TGTGCCTGGAGTAGGATACTAGCGGGAGCGAGGAACAATGAGCAGTTCTTC. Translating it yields CAWSRILAGARNNEQFF.

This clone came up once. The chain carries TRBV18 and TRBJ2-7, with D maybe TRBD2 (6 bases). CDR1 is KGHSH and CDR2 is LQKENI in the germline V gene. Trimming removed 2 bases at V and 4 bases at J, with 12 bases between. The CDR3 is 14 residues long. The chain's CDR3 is CASSPTGVTYEQYF. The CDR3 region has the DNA TGTGCCAGCTCACCAACGGGAGTGACTTACGAGCAGTACTTC. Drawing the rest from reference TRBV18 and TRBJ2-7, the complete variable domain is NAGVMQNPRHLVRRRGQEARLRCSPMKGHSHVYWYRQLPEEGLKFMVYLQKENIIDESGMPKERFSAEFPKEGPSILRIQQVVRGDSAAYFCASSPTGVTYEQYFGPGTRLTVT.

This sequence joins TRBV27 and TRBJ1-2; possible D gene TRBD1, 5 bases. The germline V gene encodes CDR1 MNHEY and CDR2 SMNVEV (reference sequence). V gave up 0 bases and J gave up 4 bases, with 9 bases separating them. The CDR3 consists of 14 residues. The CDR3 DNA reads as TGTGCCAGCAGTTTATCCCCAGGGTTCTATGGCTACACCTTC. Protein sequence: CASSLSPGFYGYTF.

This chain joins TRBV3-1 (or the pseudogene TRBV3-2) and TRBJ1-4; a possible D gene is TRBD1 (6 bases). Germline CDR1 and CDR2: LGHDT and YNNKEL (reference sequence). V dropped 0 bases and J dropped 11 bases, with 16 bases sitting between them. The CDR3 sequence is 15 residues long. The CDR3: CASSQDLGQGRKLFF. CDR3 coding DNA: TGTGCCAGCAGCCAAGATCTAGGCCAGGGGAGGAAACTGTTTTTT.